This TCR beta chain is drawn from a study of blood T cell repertoires in COVID-19. In the study overall: The samples span acute and convalescent COVID-19 from the United States, Italy and Spain.

Germline V gene sequence: CDR1 SEHNR, CDR2 FQNEAQ (reference sequence). Deletions cut 4 bases from V and 2 bases from J, with 8 bases between. The CDR3 extends over 13 amino acids. Original analysis: By means of reference gene primer amplification, nucleated cell counts were estimated. TCRdb's table, derived via immunoSEQ multiplex PCR, lists solely in-frame clones and lacks some. For V, J and clone size, that table is used; D and trimming come from the DNA. The sample shows 55,000 to 85,000 clones, 87% of them seen only once. V usage is TRBV7-9 and J usage is TRBJ2-5, with D unclear. The specimen was peripheral blood. This TCR derives from a woman aged 18-29 years with acute or convalescent COVID-19. CDR3 in DNA: TGTGCCAGCAGCTCTACAGTGCAAGAGACCCAGTACTTC. The encoded protein is CASSSTVQETQYF.